The rows below give T cell receptor beta chains drawn from one sample of a study of blood T cell repertoires in COVID-19. The data were produced by immunoSEQ multiplex PCR, yet TCRdb's version contains in-frame clones alone and is incomplete. This table holds under 170,000 clones, 84% found once. Source material: peripheral blood. These receptors all stem from a man between 65 and 80 years old with acute or convalescent COVID-19. The CDR3 runs from the conserved cysteine through the conserved F or W. D genes are given only for firm matches. Clone size, where shown, is once, few, many, or a class for clones that have expanded.

d_call	j_call	clone_size	v_call	cdr3_nt	cdr3_aa
-	TRBJ1-2	-	TRBV15	TGTGCCACCAGCAGGGACAGAAACCAGGGCTACACCTTC	CATSRDRNQGYTF
TRBD2	TRBJ2-5	once	TRBV7-8	TGTGCCAGCAGCCGGGCACGGGACTACATTTACTTC	CASSRARDYIYF
-	TRBJ1-5	-	TRBV23-1	TGCGCCAGCAGTCCCAGACAGCTACAGCCCCAGCATTTT	CASSPRQLQPQHF
TRBD1	TRBJ2-7	-	TRBV6-2/TRBV6-3	TGTGCCAGCAGTTCATCACCCGGGACAGGGAATTACGAGCAGTACTTC	CASSSSPGTGNYEQYF
-	TRBJ2-3	-	TRBV2	TGTGTCAGCGGAGGGGCCATCCTTAGCACAGATACGCAGTATTTT	CVSGGAILSTDTQYF
-	TRBJ2-3	-	TRBV25-1	TGTGCCAGCAGTGAAGGGCTGGCTTCCTACACAGATACGCAGTATTTT	CASSEGLASYTDTQYF
-	TRBJ1-2	-	TRBV28	TGTGCCAGCAGATCGGGAACTAACTATGGCTACACCTTC	CASRSGTNYGYTF
-	TRBJ1-6	-	TRBV21-1	TGTGCCAGCAGCAAAGCCAATAGGGACTTTCCTCCCCTCCACTTT	CASSKANRDFPPLHF
-	TRBJ1-4	-	TRBV30	TGTGCCTGGAGTGTACAGAGTAATGAAAAACTGTTTTTT	CAWSVQSNEKLFF
TRBD1	TRBJ1-2	-	TRBV6-5	TGTGCCAGCAGTTACCAACCTGGGACAGCCAGTGGCTACACCTTC	CASSYQPGTASGYTF
TRBD1	TRBJ1-2	-	TRBV6-2/TRBV6-3	TGTGCCAGCAGTTCCCCGGCCGGGACAGTGAACTATGGCTACACCTTC	CASSSPAGTVNYGYTF
-	TRBJ1-1	-	TRBV10-2	TGCGCCAGCAGTGGACAGATGAACACTGAAGCTTTCTTT	CASSGQMNTEAFF
-	TRBJ2-3	-	TRBV11-1	TGTGCCAGCAGCTCTCACCGGGCAGATACGCAGTATTTT	CASSSHRADTQYF
TRBD1	TRBJ1-6	-	TRBV18	TGTGCCAGCTCACCAACAGGGGTCGGCAGTAATTCACCCCTCCACTTT	CASSPTGVGSNSPLHF
-	TRBJ1-3	-	TRBV6-5	TGTGCCAGCAGCGGCTTTAGGGGCTCTGGAAACACCATATATTTT	CASSGFRGSGNTIYF
TRBD1	TRBJ2-7	-	TRBV5-1	TGCGCCAGCAGCCAGGGACAGGGGGCTCGAGAGCAGTACTTC	CASSQGQGAREQYF
TRBD1	TRBJ1-2	-	TRBV4-1	TGCGCCAGCAGCCAAATTCCTCGGGGACAGGGGCGTGGCTACACCTTC	CASSQIPRGQGRGYTF
-	TRBJ1-2	-	TRBV5-1	TGCGCCAGCAGCTCCTGGGCTTCAGGGAACTATGGCTACACCTTC	CASSSWASGNYGYTF
-	TRBJ1-4	-	TRBV6-5	TGTGCCAGTAAGGGGGTGAGGGCAGAGGATGAAAAACTGTTTTTT	CASKGVRAEDEKLFF
-	TRBJ1-2	-	TRBV6-5	TGTGCCACCTCAGCTAACTATGGCTACACCTTC	CATSANYGYTF
TRBD1	TRBJ2-5	-	TRBV28	TGTGCCAGCAGTGGGACAGGGGGAGGAGAGACCCAGTACTTC	CASSGTGGGETQYF
TRBD1	TRBJ2-7	few	TRBV10-3	TGTGCCATCAGTGGACGGGGACAGGACTACGAGCAGTACTTC	CAISGRGQDYEQYF
-	TRBJ2-3	-	TRBV7-9	TGTGCCAGCAGCTTAAGAGGTGCCGGCGAAGATACGCAGTATTTT	CASSLRGAGEDTQYF
TRBD2	TRBJ2-5	once	TRBV28	TGTGCCAGCAGTTTTGTGTCTCCGGGAGGAGCAGAGACCCAGTACTTC	CASSFVSPGGAETQYF
TRBD1	TRBJ1-6	-	TRBV7-2	TGTGCCAGCAGCTTAGCGAGGGGGCAGAATAATTCACCCCTCCACTTT	CASSLARGQNNSPLHF
TRBD1	TRBJ2-7	-	TRBV12-3/TRBV12-4	TGTGCCAGCAGTTTAGGACAGGGTAAGCAGTACTTC	CASSLGQGKQYF
TRBD2	TRBJ2-7	-	TRBV18	TGTGCCAGCACCGCCATGGGGAGCGGGGGGTATTTCGAGCAGTACTTC	CASTAMGSGGYFEQYF
TRBD2	TRBJ2-1	-	TRBV27	TGTGCCAGCAGAGGGACTAGCGGGGTACCAACCTACAATGAGCAGTTCTTC	CASRGTSGVPTYNEQFF
-	TRBJ2-4	once	TRBV30	TGTGCCTGGAGTGTTCTCCGGGTCGCCAAAAACATTCAGTACTTC	CAWSVLRVAKNIQYF
-	TRBJ1-1	-	TRBV10-3	TGTGCCATCAGTGGACAGCCGAACACTGAAGCTTTCTTT	CAISGQPNTEAFF
TRBD2	TRBJ2-2	-	TRBV29-1	TGCAGCGTTGTCCGGGGGGGCGCCGGGGAGCTGTTTTTT	CSVVRGGAGELFF
TRBD1	TRBJ2-5	-	TRBV5-6	TGTGCCAGCAGCCGGGGTGGGTCGGGACAGCAGAAAGAGACCCAGTACTTC	CASSRGGSGQQKETQYF
-	TRBJ1-5	-	TRBV7-8	TGTGCCAGCAGCTTATCGGTTTCCGACAGGACCAGGAGCAATCAGCCCCAGCATTTT	CASSLSVSDRTRSNQPQHF
TRBD1	TRBJ1-6	-	TRBV13	TGTGCCAGCAGCGCCCGGGACAGCAATTCACCCCTCCACTTT	CASSARDSNSPLHF
-	TRBJ2-7	-	TRBV28	TGTGCCAGCAGGCTAGACAGGCACCCCGATAGAGAGCAGTACTTC	CASRLDRHPDREQYF
TRBD2	TRBJ2-3	once	TRBV11-2	TGTGCCAGCAGCCAAGGACTAGCGGGAGCGGATACGCAGTATTTT	CASSQGLAGADTQYF
-	TRBJ1-2	-	TRBV6-5	TGTGCCAGCAGACGCGACCAGTCAGGGGGCTACACCTTC	CASRRDQSGGYTF
-	TRBJ1-5	-	TRBV7-9	TGTGCCAGCAGCTTAGAGGGAGGACAGCCCCAGCATTTT	CASSLEGGQPQHF
TRBD1	TRBJ1-2	-	TRBV2	TGTGCCAGCACCGACCGGGACAGGGGGCGTTTTGGCTACACCTTC	CASTDRDRGRFGYTF
TRBD2	TRBJ2-6	few	TRBV7-3	TGTGCCAGCAGCTTGGGAGCCGCCGGACTAGCGGGACTAGTCACTGGGGCCAACGTCCTGACTTTC	CASSLGAAGLAGLVTGANVLTF
-	TRBJ2-3	-	TRBV6-5	TGTGCCAGCAGTCAGGGGCTGCCGTCGGATACGCAGTATTTT	CASSQGLPSDTQYF
-	TRBJ1-6	-	TRBV28	TGTGCCAGCAGACGAACCCAGGTACCCCTCCACTTT	CASRRTQVPLHF
TRBD1	TRBJ2-7	once	TRBV2	TGTGCCAGCAATCCGAGGACAGGGGTAAACGAGCAGTACTTC	CASNPRTGVNEQYF
-	TRBJ1-6	-	TRBV7-3	TGTGCCAGCAGCGGCCCGGGAGAAAATTCACCCCTCCACTTT	CASSGPGENSPLHF
-	TRBJ1-1	-	TRBV6-5	TGTGCCAGCACAAGACAAGGGACTGGGAACACTGAAGCTTTCTTT	CASTRQGTGNTEAFF
-	TRBJ1-5	-	TRBV2	TGTGCCAGCAGTGAGTCCCCGGGCCGAGGGCAGCCCCAGCATTTT	CASSESPGRGQPQHF
TRBD2	TRBJ2-1	-	TRBV6-5	TGTGCCAGCGGAGAGCGGGAACCCTACAATGAGCAGTTCTTC	CASGEREPYNEQFF
TRBD1	TRBJ2-7	-	TRBV25-1	TGTGCCAGCCCTTCCGGGACAGGGTTGTACGAGCAGTACTTC	CASPSGTGLYEQYF
-	TRBJ2-3	-	TRBV7-9	TGTGCCAGCAGCGATAGAATGAATACGCAGTATTTT	CASSDRMNTQYF
-	TRBJ2-2	-	TRBV21-1	TGTGCCAGCAGCAGACCGGGACAGGGGGACACCGGGGAGCTGTTTTTT	CASSRPGQGDTGELFF
TRBD1	TRBJ2-1	-	TRBV9	TGTGCCAGCAGCGTAGATGGACAGGGGATCAATGAGCAGTTCTTC	CASSVDGQGINEQFF